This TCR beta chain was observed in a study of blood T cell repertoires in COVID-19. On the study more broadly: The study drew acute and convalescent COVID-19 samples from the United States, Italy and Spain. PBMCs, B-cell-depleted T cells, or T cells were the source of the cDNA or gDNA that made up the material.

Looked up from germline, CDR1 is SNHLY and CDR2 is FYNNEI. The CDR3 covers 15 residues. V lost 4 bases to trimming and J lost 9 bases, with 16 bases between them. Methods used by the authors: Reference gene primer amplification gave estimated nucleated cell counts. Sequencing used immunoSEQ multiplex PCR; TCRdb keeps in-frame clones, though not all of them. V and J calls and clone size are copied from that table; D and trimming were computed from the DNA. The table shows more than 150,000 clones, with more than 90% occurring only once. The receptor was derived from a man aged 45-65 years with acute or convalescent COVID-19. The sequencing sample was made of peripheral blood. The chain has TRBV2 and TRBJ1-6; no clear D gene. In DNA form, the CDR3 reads TGTGCCAGCAGTGCGGTGGCGGGCTACAGTTCACCCCTCCACTTT. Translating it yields CASSAVAGYSSPLHF.